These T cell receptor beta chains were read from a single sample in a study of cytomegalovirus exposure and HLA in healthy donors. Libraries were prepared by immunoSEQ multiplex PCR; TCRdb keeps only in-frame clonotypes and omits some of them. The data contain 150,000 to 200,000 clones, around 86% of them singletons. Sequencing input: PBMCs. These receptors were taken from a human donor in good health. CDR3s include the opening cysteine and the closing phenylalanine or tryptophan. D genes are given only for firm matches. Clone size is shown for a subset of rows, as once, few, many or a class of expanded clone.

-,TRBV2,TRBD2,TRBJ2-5,TGTGCCAGCACGTTCGGGACTAGCGAAGAGACCCAGTACTTC,CASTFGTSEETQYF
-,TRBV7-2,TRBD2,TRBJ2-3,TGTGCCAGCAGCTTAGCGTACCCCGGGGGGGAAGACACAGATACGCAGTATTTT,CASSLAYPGGEDTDTQYF
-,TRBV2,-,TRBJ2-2,TGTGCCAGCAGTGAGGGCGTACACCCGAACACCGGGGAGCTGTTTTTT,CASSEGVHPNTGELFF
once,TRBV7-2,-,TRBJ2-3,TGTGCCAGCAGCGTGGGACTTCACCAAGATACGCAGTATTTT,CASSVGLHQDTQYF
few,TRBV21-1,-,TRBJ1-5,TGTGCCAGCCTTCCGAGGGGGCGGTGGTATCAGCCCCAGCATTTT,CASLPRGRWYQPQHF
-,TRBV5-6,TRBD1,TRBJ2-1,TGTGCCAGCAGCTTGTTCTCCCGGGACAGGATCTACAATGAGCAGTTCTTC,CASSLFSRDRIYNEQFF
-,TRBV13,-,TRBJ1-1,TGTGCCAGCAGCTTAGGGAGGCGGAACACTGAAGCTTTCTTT,CASSLGRRNTEAFF
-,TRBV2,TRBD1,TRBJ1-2,TGTGCCAGCAGTGAACTTTCAGGGGGCATCGATGGCTACACCTTC,CASSELSGGIDGYTF
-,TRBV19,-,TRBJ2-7,TGTGCCAGTAGTACAGGGCTAAGCTCCTACGAGCAGTACTTC,CASSTGLSSYEQYF
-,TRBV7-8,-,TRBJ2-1,TGTGCCAGCAGCCCCCGGAGGATACCATACAATGAGCAGTTCTTC,CASSPRRIPYNEQFF
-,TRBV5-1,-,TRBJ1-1,TGCGCCAGCAGCCCAATCGGGGGATCGACTGAAGCTTTCTTT,CASSPIGGSTEAFF
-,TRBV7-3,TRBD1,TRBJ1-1,TGTGCCAGCAGCCCACAACCCGACAGGGAGATCACTGAAGCTTTCTTT,CASSPQPDREITEAFF
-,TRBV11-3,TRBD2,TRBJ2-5,TGTGCCAGCAGCTTTGGGGGGGATCGGGAGACCCAGTACTTC,CASSFGGDRETQYF
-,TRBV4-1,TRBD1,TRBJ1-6,TGCGCCAGCAGCCACCTCGACAGGGACAATTCACCCCTCCACTTT,CASSHLDRDNSPLHF
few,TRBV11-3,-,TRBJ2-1,TGTGCCAGCAGCTTAGGAGGAGCCGGGGGGCTAGCGCATGAGCAGTTCTTC,CASSLGGAGGLAHEQFF
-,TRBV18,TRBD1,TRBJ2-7,TGTGCCAGCTCATCCTCCGGGACAGGAAGCTCCTACGAGCAGTACTTC,CASSSSGTGSSYEQYF
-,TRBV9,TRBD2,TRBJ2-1,TGTGCCAGCAGCGTAGCCAGCGGGGGGGCCTACAATGAGCAGTTCTTC,CASSVASGGAYNEQFF
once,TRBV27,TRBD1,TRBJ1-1,TGTGCCAGCAGTTTATCCTCGACAGGGGACACTGAAGCTTTCTTT,CASSLSSTGDTEAFF
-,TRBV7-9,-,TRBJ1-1,TGTGCCAGCAGCTCCATAGGGGATCTAAGTGCTGAAGCTTTCTTT,CASSSIGDLSAEAFF
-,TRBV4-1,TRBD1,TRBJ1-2,TGCGCCAGCACAACCCAAGGGACAGCTAACTATGGCTACCCCTTC,CASTTQGTANYGYPF
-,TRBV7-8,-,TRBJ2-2,TGTGCCAGCAGCTTAGCCCCAACCGGGGAGCTGTTTTTT,CASSLAPTGELFF
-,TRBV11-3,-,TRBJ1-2,TGTGCCAGCAGCTTAGATTTTCGAGGGAACTATGGCTACACCTTC,CASSLDFRGNYGYTF
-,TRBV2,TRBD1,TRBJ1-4,TGTGCCAGCCGGAGGGACAGGAGTGAAAAACTGTTTTTT,CASRRDRSEKLFF
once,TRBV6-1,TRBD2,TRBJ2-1,TGTGCCAGCAGTGATCAGCGGGGGAGTGAGCAGTTCTTC,CASSDQRGSEQFF
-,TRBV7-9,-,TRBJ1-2,TGTGCCAGCAGCTTAGGACAGGAGAGTAACTATGGCTACACCTTC,CASSLGQESNYGYTF
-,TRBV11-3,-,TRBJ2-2,TGTGCCAGCAGCAGCGAAGACGGGGAGCTGTTTTTT,CASSSEDGELFF
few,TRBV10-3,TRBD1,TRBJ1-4,TGTGCCATCAGTGAGGACAGGGGTAAGAGTGGAGGCGAAAAACTGTTTTTT,CAISEDRGKSGGEKLFF
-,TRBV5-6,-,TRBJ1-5,TGTGCCAGCAGCGCGAGCAGCAATCAGCCCCAGCATTTT,CASSASSNQPQHF
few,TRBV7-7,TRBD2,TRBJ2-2,TGTGCCAGCAGCTCTAGCGGGGTTGACACCGGGGAGCTGTTTTTT,CASSSSGVDTGELFF
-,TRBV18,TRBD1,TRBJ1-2,TGTGCCAGCTCACCACTAAGGACAGGGGTTGACTATGGCTACACCTTC,CASSPLRTGVDYGYTF
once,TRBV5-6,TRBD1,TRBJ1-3,TGTGCCAGCAGCTCCGGGACAGGCTCTGGAAACACCATATATTTT,CASSSGTGSGNTIYF
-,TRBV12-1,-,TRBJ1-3,TGTGCCTGTGGTGAGGCAGAGAAAGGAAACACCATATATTTT,CACGEAEKGNTIYF
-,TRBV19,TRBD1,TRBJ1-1,TGTGCCAGTAGTATGGGGACAGGGTACACTGAAGCTTTCTTT,CASSMGTGYTEAFF
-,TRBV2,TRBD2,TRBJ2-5,TGTGCCAGCAGGAGGGACTATTGGCTTCGAGAGACCCAGTACTTC,CASRRDYWLRETQYF
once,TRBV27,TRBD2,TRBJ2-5,TGTGCCAGCAGTGAAGCGGGGGGGCTGGAGACCCAGTACTTC,CASSEAGGLETQYF
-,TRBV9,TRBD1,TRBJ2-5,TGTGCCAGCAACAGGGCAGGGGGAGAAATCCAAGAGACCCAGTACTTC,CASNRAGGEIQETQYF
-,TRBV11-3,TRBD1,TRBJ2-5,TGTGCCAGCAGCTTACGACAGGGGGAAGAGACCCAGTACTTC,CASSLRQGEETQYF
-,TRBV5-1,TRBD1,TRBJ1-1,TGCGCCAGCAGCCGGGACAGACCTTTGGATCCTGAAGCTTTCTTT,CASSRDRPLDPEAFF
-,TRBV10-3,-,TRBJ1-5,TGTGCCATCAGTGAGTCTGAGTATAGCAATCAGCCCCAGCATTTT,CAISESEYSNQPQHF
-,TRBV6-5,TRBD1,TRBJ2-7,TGTGCCAGCACCCCGGGGACAGGGGTGGGCGAGCAGTACTTC,CASTPGTGVGEQYF
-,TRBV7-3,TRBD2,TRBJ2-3,TGTGCCAGCAGCTTGGGACTAGCTCCAGATACGCAGTATTTT,CASSLGLAPDTQYF
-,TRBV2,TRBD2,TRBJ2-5,TGTGCCAGCAGGGGGACTAGCGGGAGCCAAGAGACCCAGTACTTC,CASRGTSGSQETQYF
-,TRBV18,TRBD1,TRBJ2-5,TGTGCCAGCTCACGTGGACAGGGGGCCCAAGAGACCCAGTACTTC,CASSRGQGAQETQYF
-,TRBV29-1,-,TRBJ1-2,TGCAGCGTTGACATGACAGACTCTAACTATGGCTACACCTTC,CSVDMTDSNYGYTF
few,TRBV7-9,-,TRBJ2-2,TGTGCCAGCAGCCAGTATCGGGTCGGGGAGCTGTTTTTT,CASSQYRVGELFF
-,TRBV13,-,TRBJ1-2,TGTGCCAGCAGCTTAGACCCCCTCGCGGGGGCACGTTACGGCTACACCTTC,CASSLDPLAGARYGYTF
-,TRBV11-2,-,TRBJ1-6,TGTGCCAGCAGCTTTAGTAATTCACCCCTCCACTTT,CASSFSNSPLHF
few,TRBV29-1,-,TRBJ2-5,TGCAGCGTTGTTTCAGAACAAGAGACCCAGTACTTC,CSVVSEQETQYF
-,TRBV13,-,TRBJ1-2,TGTGCCAGCAGCTTTTCTCACTATGGCTACCCCTTC,CASSFSHYGYPF
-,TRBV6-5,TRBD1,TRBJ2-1,TGTGCCAGCAGTTCCCCTCGTACAGGGGGATACAATGAGCAGTTCTTC,CASSSPRTGGYNEQFF